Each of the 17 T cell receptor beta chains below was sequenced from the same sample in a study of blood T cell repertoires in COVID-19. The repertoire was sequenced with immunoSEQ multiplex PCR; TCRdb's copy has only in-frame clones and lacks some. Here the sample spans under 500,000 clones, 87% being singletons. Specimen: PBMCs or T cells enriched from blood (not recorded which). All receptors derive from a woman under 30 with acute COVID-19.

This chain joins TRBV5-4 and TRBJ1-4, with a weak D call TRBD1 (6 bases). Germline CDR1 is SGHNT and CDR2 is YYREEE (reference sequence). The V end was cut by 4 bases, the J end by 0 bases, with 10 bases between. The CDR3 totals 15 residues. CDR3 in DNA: TGTGCCAGCAGCAGAAGACAGGCAACTAATGAAAAACTGTTTTTT. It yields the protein CASSRRQATNEKLFF.

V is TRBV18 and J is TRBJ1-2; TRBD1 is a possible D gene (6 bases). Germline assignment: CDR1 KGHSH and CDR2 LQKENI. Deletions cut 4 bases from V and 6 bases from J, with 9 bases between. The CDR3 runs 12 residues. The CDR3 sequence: CASSRQDDGYTF. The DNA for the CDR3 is TGTGCCAGCTCACGACAGGACGATGGCTACACCTTC.

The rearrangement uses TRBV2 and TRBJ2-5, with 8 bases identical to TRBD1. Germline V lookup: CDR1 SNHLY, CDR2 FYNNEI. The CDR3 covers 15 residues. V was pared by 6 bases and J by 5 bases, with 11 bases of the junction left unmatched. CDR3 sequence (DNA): TGTGCCAGCAGAGCCAGGGGGCGCTGGGAGGAGACCCAGTACTTC. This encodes CASRARGRWEETQYF.

The CDR3 sequence: CASSTWTSGERETQYF. The CDR3 DNA reads TGTGCCAGCAGCACCTGGACTAGCGGGGAGCGAGAGACCCAGTACTTC. V gene TRBV5-4 combines with J gene TRBJ2-5, with 12 bases lining up with TRBD2. V lost 4 bases, J lost 4 bases, and 8 bases stayed unmatched. Looked up from germline, CDR1 is SGHNT and CDR2 is YYREEE (reference sequence). This CDR3 is built from 16 residues.

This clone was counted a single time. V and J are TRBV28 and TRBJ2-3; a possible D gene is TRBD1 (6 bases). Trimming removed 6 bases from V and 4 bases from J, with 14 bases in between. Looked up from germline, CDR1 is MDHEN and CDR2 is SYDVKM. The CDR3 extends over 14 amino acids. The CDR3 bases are TGTGCCAGCAGAGAAACAGGGAGCTCAGATACGCAGTATTTT. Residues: CASRETGSSDTQYF.

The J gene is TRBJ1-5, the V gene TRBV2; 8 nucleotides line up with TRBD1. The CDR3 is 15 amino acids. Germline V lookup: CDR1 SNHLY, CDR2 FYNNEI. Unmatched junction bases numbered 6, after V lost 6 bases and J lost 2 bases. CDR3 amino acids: CASSTTGDGNQPQHF. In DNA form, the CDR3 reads TGTGCCAGCAGCACGACAGGGGACGGCAATCAGCCCCAGCATTTT.

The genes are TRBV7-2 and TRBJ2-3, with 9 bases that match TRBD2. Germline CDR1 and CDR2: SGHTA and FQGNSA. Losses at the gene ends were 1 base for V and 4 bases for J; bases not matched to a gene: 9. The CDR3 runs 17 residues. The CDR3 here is CASSLGSAGGIADTQYF. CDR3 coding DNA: TGTGCCAGCAGCTTAGGGTCTGCGGGGGGGATTGCAGATACGCAGTATTTT.

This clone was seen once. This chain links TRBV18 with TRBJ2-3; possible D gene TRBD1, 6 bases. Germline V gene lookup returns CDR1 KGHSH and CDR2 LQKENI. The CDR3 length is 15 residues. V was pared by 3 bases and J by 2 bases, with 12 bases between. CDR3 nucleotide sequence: TGTGCCAGCTCACCCATACAGGGTTCCACAGATACGCAGTATTTT. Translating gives CASSPIQGSTDTQYF. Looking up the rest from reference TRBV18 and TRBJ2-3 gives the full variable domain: NAGVMQNPRHLVRRRGQEARLRCSPMKGHSHVYWYRQLPEEGLKFMVYLQKENIIDESGMPKERFSAEFPKEGPSILRIQQVVRGDSAAYFCASSPIQGSTDTQYFGPGTRLTVL.

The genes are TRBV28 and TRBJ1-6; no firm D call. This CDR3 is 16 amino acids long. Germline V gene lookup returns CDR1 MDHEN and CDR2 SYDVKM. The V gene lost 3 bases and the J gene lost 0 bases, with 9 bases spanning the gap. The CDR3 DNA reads TGTGCCAGCAGTTTTGGCCAGGACTCCTATAATTCACCCCTCCACTTT. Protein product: CASSFGQDSYNSPLHF.

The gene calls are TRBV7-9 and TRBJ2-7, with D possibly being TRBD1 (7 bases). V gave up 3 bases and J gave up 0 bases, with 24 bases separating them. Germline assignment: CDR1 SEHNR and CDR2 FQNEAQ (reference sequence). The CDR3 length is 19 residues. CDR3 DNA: TGTGCCAGCAGCTTTAGAGGGGGGTATACCGGGACAGCCTCCTACGAGCAGTACTTC. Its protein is CASSFRGGYTGTASYEQYF.

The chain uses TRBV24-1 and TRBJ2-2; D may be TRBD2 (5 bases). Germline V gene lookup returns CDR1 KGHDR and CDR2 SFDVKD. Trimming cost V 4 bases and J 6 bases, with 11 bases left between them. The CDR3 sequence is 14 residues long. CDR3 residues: CATSEPWESGELFF. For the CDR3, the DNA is TGTGCCACCAGTGAACCGTGGGAGTCCGGGGAGCTGTTTTTT.

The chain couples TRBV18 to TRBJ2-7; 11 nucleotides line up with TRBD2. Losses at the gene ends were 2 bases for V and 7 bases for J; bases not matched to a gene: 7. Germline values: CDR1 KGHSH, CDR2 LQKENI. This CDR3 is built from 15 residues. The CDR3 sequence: CASSPEASGRREQYF. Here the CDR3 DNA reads TGTGCCAGCTCACCAGAGGCTAGCGGGAGGAGGGAGCAGTACTTC.

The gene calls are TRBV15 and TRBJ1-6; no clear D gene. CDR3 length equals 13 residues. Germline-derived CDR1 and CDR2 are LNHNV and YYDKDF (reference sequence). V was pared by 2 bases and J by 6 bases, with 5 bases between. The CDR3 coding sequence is TGTGCCACCAGCAGACAGGCTAATTCACCCCTCCACTTT. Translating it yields CATSRQANSPLHF. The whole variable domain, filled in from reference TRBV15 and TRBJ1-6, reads DAMVIQNPRYQVTQFGKPVTLSCSQTLNHNVMYWYQQKSSQAPKLLFHYYDKDFNNEADTPDNFQSRRPNTSFCFLDIRSPGLGDTAMYLCATSRQANSPLHFGNGTRLTVT.

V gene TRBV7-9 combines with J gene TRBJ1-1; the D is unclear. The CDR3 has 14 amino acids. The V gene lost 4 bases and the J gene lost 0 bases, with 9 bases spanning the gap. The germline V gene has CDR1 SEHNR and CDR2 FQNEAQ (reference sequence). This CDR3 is CASSSDWVNTEAFF. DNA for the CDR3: TGTGCCAGCAGCTCCGACTGGGTGAACACTGAAGCTTTCTTT.

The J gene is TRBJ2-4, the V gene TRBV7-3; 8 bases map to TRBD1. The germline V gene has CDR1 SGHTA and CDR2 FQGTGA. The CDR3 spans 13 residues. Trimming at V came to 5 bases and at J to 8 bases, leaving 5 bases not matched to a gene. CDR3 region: CASSPDRADIQYF. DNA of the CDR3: TGTGCCAGCAGCCCGGACAGGGCTGACATTCAGTACTTC.

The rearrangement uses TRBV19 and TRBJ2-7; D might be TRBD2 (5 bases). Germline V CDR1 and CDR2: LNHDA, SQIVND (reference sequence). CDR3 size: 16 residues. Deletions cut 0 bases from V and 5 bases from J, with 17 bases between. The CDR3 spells CASSIDGNNGGHEQYF. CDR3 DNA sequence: TGTGCCAGTAGTATAGATGGTAATAACGGAGGCCACGAGCAGTACTTC.

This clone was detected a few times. In DNA form, the CDR3 reads TGTGCCAGCAACCTCCCGGACAGGCACGAGCAGTACTTC. It translates to CASNLPDRHEQYF. This chain connects TRBV28 to TRBJ2-7; TRBD1 matches at 7 bases. In germline, CDR1 is MDHEN, CDR2 SYDVKM. The CDR3 has 13 amino acids. Germline trimming cut 7 bases from V and 5 bases from J; bases unmatched to any gene: 8.